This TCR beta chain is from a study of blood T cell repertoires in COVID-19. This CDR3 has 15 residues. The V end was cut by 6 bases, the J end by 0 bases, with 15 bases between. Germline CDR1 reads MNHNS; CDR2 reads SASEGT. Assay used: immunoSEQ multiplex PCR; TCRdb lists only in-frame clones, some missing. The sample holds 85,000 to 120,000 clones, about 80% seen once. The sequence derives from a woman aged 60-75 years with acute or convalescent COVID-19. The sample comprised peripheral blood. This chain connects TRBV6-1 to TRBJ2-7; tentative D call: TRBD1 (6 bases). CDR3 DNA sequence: TGTGCCAGCAGCGACTCGAGGGGGTACTCCTACGAGCAGTACTTC. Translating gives CASSDSRGYSYEQYF.